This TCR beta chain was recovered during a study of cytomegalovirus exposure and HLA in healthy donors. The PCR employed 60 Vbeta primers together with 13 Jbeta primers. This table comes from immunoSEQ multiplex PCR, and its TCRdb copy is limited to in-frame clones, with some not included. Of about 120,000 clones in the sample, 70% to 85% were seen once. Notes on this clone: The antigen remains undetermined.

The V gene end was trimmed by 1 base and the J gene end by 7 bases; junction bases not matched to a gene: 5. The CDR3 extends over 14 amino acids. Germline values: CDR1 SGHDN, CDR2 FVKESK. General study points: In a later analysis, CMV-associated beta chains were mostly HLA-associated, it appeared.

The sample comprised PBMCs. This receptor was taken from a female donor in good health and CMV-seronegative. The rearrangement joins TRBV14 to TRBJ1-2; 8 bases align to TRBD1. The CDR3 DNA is TGTGCCAGCAGCCAAGGACAGGGGAGAGGTGGCTACACCTTC. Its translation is CASSQGQGRGGYTF.